This T cell receptor (beta chain) was recorded in a study of human versus mouse CDR3 diversity and MHC coevolution (dated by TCRdb to 2016 to 2017). About the investigation overall: The immunoSEQ assay was reported to detect one in 200,000 T cells and to minimize multiplex PCR amplification bias. As a reference point for TCR selection on multiple MHC II alleles, the study used human naive CD4 T cell repertoires and compared them against human-TCR-locus transgenic mice that have a single MHC II. Three healthy volunteer blood donors made up the human cohort, with one aged 30 to 40, one aged 40 to 49 and one aged 60 to 70 at collection. Valid reads per sample ranged from about 0.6 x 10^7 to 1.6 x 10^7 across mouse and human samples.

Fluorescence-activated cell sorting was used to isolate naive CD4 T cells, defined as CD45RO-negative and CD62L-positive, from PBMCs. Each donor gave around 54 ml of fresh peripheral blood, from which PBMCs were isolated by Ficoll density centrifugation. Sorting was performed on a FACSAria III instrument, with purity above 85% for all samples. The QIAGEN blood and tissue kit was used to extract genomic DNA from the sorted cells, and that DNA was then quantified on a NanoDrop 1000. Using multiplex PCR of genomic DNA, the immunoSEQ platform deep sequenced and quantified the TCR alpha and beta chains. The paper's data handling went like this. IMGT gene and region definitions were used for annotation of the TCR sequences. As a stand-in for the preselection repertoire, out-of-frame rearrangements were used and set against in-frame clonotypes. The iCHAO1 estimator supplied with the immunoSEQ platform was used to estimate repertoire size. A Gini index, which is based on the Lorenz curve, was applied to in-frame amino acid clonotypes to measure clonal inequality. The intersect function in the R package tcR was used to count shared clonotypes, while the Jaccard index served to score similarity. The R prcomp function was used without normalization to run principal component analysis of V, J and V-J usage frequencies. Drawn from immuneACCESS, this table holds only the in-frame rearrangements with V and J called that TCRdb kept. Clones are partly lost; checked studies trace under half to an unresolved V gene and leave the rest unexplained. The DNA gave D and trimming, while V, J and clone size come from that table. This sample comprises about 83,000 clones, approximately 90% of them detected only once. The ten largest clones represent around 0.15% of the sample.

Taken from the germline V gene (reference sequence), the CDR1 and CDR2 loops are GTSNPN and SVGIG. The V end gives up 0 bases and the J end 4 bases, leaving 6 bases in the junction not matched to a gene. The CDR3, cysteine through phenylalanine, is 14 amino acids long. Of the read, only the CDR3 DNA is kept; its 42 bases are in frame from base 1. Summary of the overall study and its limitations: The lowest clonal inequality scores among all compared groups were observed in most of the three human donors. The largest TCR beta repertoire, approximately 1.7 million clonotypes, was estimated by iCHAO1 for humans, a finding likely attributable to selection by multiple MHC II molecules. On average, more CDR3 deletions and insertions were observed in humans than in mice, indicating greater exonuclease and TdT activity. Because human T cells were selected on five or six MHC II alleles, repertoire diversity in humans and mice was not considered directly comparable.

As concerns this clone: Its antigen is unknown. Base qualities are not provided; no much larger clone lies one nucleotide away.

Sequencing was performed on naive CD4+ T cells from blood. This sample's cell subset or site label indicates: CD45RO-negative CD62L-positive naive CD4 T cells. The receptor's source is a person aged 25 to 69 in good health. The chain is made from TRBV30 and TRBJ2-7, with 7 bases in between that match TRBD1. The CDR3 region: CAWSVPGGRYEQYF. The DNA sequence is as follows: TGTGCCTGGAGTGTCCCAGGGGGACGTTACGAGCAGTACTTC.